These 15 T cell receptor beta chains were sequenced from one sample in a study of shared clonotypes between healthy human individuals. Clones were read by immunoSEQ multiplex PCR, and TCRdb kept only the in-frame ones, dropping some. This sample has some 500,000 clones, with roughly 85% found just once. Sequenced material: PBMCs. All receptors derive from a middle-aged woman in good health. Some clones in this sample may be carry-over from other donors' samples.

The CDR3 reads CASGPGREGEQFF. For the CDR3, the DNA is TGTGCCAGCGGCCCCGGCCGGGAGGGTGAGCAGTTCTTC. The chain links TRBV7-9 to TRBJ2-1; 8 bases agree with TRBD2. There are 13 residues in the CDR3. Germline V gives CDR1 SEHNR, CDR2 FQNEAQ (reference sequence). J was trimmed by 9 bases and V by 8 bases; bases with no gene match: 9. Full variable domain (rest looked up from reference TRBV7-9 and TRBJ2-1): DTGVSQNPRHKITKRGQNVTFRCDPISEHNRLYWYRQTLGQGPEFLTYFQNEAQLEKSRLLSDRFSAERPKGSFSTLEIQRTEQGDSAMYLCASGPGREGEQFFGPGTRLTVL.

The chain is built from TRBV6-5 and TRBJ1-3; maybe TRBD1 (5 bases). V was pared by 2 bases and J by 0 bases, with 8 bases between. CDR1 is MNHEY and CDR2 is SVGAGI in the germline V gene. This CDR3 has 15 amino acids. The CDR3 sequence: CASSYGGGSGNTIYF. CDR3 coding DNA: TGTGCCAGCAGTTACGGTGGGGGCTCTGGAAACACCATATATTTT.

The CDR3 sequence: CASSRGRSTDTQYF. The CDR3 DNA reads TGTGCCAGCAGCAGAGGGCGGTCGACAGATACGCAGTATTTT. The rearrangement links TRBV28 to TRBJ2-3; tentatively, D is TRBD2 (5 bases). Trimming took off 6 bases at V and 3 bases at J, with 13 bases between the two ends. Germline-derived CDR1 and CDR2 are MDHEN and SYDVKM. The CDR3 runs 14 residues.

The chain has TRBV5-5 and TRBJ1-4; D is ambiguous. Germline V lookup: CDR1 SGHKS, CDR2 YYEKEE (reference sequence). V was trimmed by 0 bases and J by 0 bases, leaving 6 bases between them. This CDR3 is 15 amino acids long. The CDR3 sequence is CASSLEAATNEKLFF. The CDR3 DNA is TGTGCCAGCAGCTTGGAAGCTGCAACTAATGAAAAACTGTTTTTT.

This clone was recorded once. This sequence joins TRBV29-1 and TRBJ2-5; 7 bases line up with TRBD1. The CDR3 consists of 14 residues. Germline CDR1 and CDR2: SQVTM and ANQGSEA. V shed 4 bases, J shed 0 bases, and the junction held 5 bases outside the gene matches. The CDR3 reads CSVAPGTDQETQYF. CDR3 bases: TGCAGCGTTGCCCCCGGGACAGACCAAGAGACCCAGTACTTC.

This clone was observed a handful of times. The chain recombines TRBV19 with TRBJ2-5, with D perhaps being TRBD1 or TRBD2 (5 bases each). Germline assignment: CDR1 LNHDA and CDR2 SQIVND (reference sequence). Trimming shortened V by 5 bases and J by 2 bases, and 12 bases separated the two germline ends. The CDR3 is 14 amino acids. The CDR3 here is CASSARDGQETQYF. Written as DNA, the CDR3 is TGTGCCAGTAGTGCCCGGGACGGTCAAGAGACCCAGTACTTC.

The chain employs TRBV27 and TRBJ2-1; D is possibly TRBD2 (6 bases). Trimming stripped 6 bases from V and 7 bases from J, with 19 bases between. The germline V gene encodes CDR1 MNHEY and CDR2 SMNVEV (reference sequence). The CDR3 covers 15 residues. CDR3: CASRVGRSFINEQFF. CDR3 nucleotides: TGTGCCAGCAGAGTGGGGAGGAGTTTTATAAATGAGCAGTTCTTC.

A remark on this clone: Other DNA sequences within the sample encode an identical CDR3. This rearrangement joins TRBV5-1 to TRBJ1-5; the D is unclear. Germline V gene data show CDR1 as SGHRS and CDR2 as YFSETQ. CDR3 size: 13 residues. Trimming left V 0 bases short and J 5 bases short, with 6 bases between. CDR3 coding DNA: TGCGCCAGCAGCTTGGCCGGTGATCAGCCCCAGCATTTT. Its protein product is CASSLAGDQPQHF.

This rearrangement joins TRBV15 to TRBJ2-5; a weak D match, TRBD2 (5 bases). This CDR3 region has 13 residues. Germline CDR1 LNHNV, CDR2 YYDKDF (reference sequence). Trimming removed 1 base at V and 5 bases at J, with 8 bases between. The CDR3 protein is CATSRGAGETQYF. CDR3 DNA sequence: TGTGCCACCAGCAGAGGTGCGGGTGAGACCCAGTACTTC.

This clone was detected only a few times. The chain is built from TRBV28 and TRBJ2-7; D might be TRBD1 or TRBD2, each matching 5 bases. The ends were cut back, 5 bases at V and 4 bases at J, with 9 bases in the middle. Germline V gene data show CDR1 as MDHEN and CDR2 as SYDVKM. The CDR3 is 12 amino acids. In DNA form, the CDR3 reads TGTGCCAGCAGTCCCTGGGGGTACGAGCAGTACTTC. Translated: CASSPWGYEQYF.

The chain combines TRBV5-5 with TRBJ2-1, with 7 bases that match TRBD2. J lost 4 bases, V lost 4 bases, and 5 bases had no gene match. The CDR3 is made up of 14 amino acids. The germline gives CDR1 SGHKS, CDR2 YYEKEE (reference sequence). As DNA, the CDR3 is TGTGCCAGCAGCCCTGGGGGGGAGTACAATGAGCAGTTCTTC. This sequence encodes CASSPGGEYNEQFF.

CDR3 loop: CASSVPVDRLGGAGFYEQYF. The CDR3 DNA reads TGCGCCAGCAGTGTCCCCGTGGACAGGTTGGGTGGAGCGGGCTTCTACGAGCAGTACTTC. The chain has TRBV10-2 and TRBJ2-7; a possible D gene is TRBD1 (7 bases). In germline, CDR1 is WSHSY, CDR2 SAAADI. The CDR3 contains 20 residues. Trimming shortened V by 4 bases and J by 3 bases, and 31 bases separated the two germline ends.

The V and J genes are TRBV15 and TRBJ2-3; TRBD2 matches at 9 bases. The CDR3 spans 17 residues. The J segment lost 0 bases and the V segment lost 0 bases, leaving 4 bases of the junction unmatched. Germline loops: CDR1 LNHNV, CDR2 YYDKDF (reference sequence). The CDR3, as DNA: TGTGCCACCAGCAGAGACCTAGCGGGGATTAGCACAGATACGCAGTATTTT. Translating gives CATSRDLAGISTDTQYF.

The J gene is TRBJ1-3, the V gene TRBV5-1, with 8 bases fitting TRBD1. V gave up 4 bases and J gave up 2 bases; unmatched junction bases: 5. This CDR3 is 15 amino acids long. CDR1 SGHRS and CDR2 YFSETQ come from the germline V gene. The CDR3 region is CASSSTGGPGNTIYF. Written as DNA, the CDR3 is TGCGCCAGCAGCAGCACAGGGGGGCCTGGAAACACCATATATTTT.

The V gene is TRBV28, the J gene TRBJ2-7, with 10 positions matching TRBD2. The V gene's germline CDR1 is MDHEN and CDR2 SYDVKM. The CDR3 sequence is 13 residues long. CDR3 nucleotide sequence: TGTGCTGGGTATAGCGGGAGGTCATACGAGCAGTACTTC. It yields the protein CAGYSGRSYEQYF.